This T cell receptor (beta chain) was captured in a study of Graves' ophthalmopathy and Graves' hyperthyroidism. Trimming took 4 bases from V and 3 from J; bases not matched to a gene: 8. The CDR3 length is 15 residues. Germline CDR1 reads SGHVS; CDR2 reads FNYEAQ. This clonotype was seen a handful of times. TCR beta CDR3 regions were amplified from RNA transcripts. First-round RT-PCR used HTBI primers; second-round multiplex PCR followed. TCRdb re-called the multiplex PCR reads with MiXCR, one entry per CDR3 protein. The table records around 470,000 distinct CDR3 sequences, approximately 15% of them present only once.

The TCR originated in a woman aged 25-40 years with Graves' ophthalmopathy. The sequenced sample was blood. The rearrangement joins TRBV7-6 to TRBJ1-1; 7 bases line up with TRBD1. The CDR3, as DNA: TGTGCCAGCAGCTCGCACGACAGGGATTACACTGAAGCTTTCTTT. Its translation: CASSSHDRDYTEAFF.